This T cell receptor beta chain is drawn from a study of technical replicates of blood from a handful of donors (dated by TCRdb to about 2017). The receptor library was made with the immunoSEQ multiplex PCR assay. In its TCRdb copy, this immuneACCESS table keeps in-frame sequences only and misses some clones. Where compared with another copy, unresolved V genes explain less than half of these, and the others have no known cause. Counted in this sample were about 80,000 clones; 95% to 97% of them appeared once. The ten largest account for 0.34% of the sample. Trimmed from V: 3 bases; trimmed from J: 2 bases; junction bases lacking a gene match: 1. The CDR3 measures 14 amino acids from cysteine to phenylalanine. Only the CDR3 part of the read is kept: 42 bases, read in frame from the first base. Sequences MDHEN (CDR1) and SYDVKM (CDR2) are obtained from the germline V gene. A note on this clone: Its cognate antigen has yet to be identified. The sample holds no much larger clone one base away, and base qualities are not on file.

The chain joins TRBV28 to TRBJ2-7; TRBD2 agrees with 10 junctional bases. Sequencing was done on a sample of T cells isolated from PBMCs. The receptor was isolated from a human donor in good health. The sequence in DNA is TGTGCCAGCAGTTTCGGGACTAGCGCCTACGAGCAGTACTTC. The encoded protein is CASSFGTSAYEQYF. Joined to the reference TRBV28 and TRBJ2-7 proteins, this CDR3 gives the full variable domain: DVKVTQSSRYLVKRTGEKVFLECVQDMDHENMFWYRQDPGLGLRLIYFSYDVKMKEKGDIPEGYSVSREKKERFSLILESASTNQTSMYLCASSFGTSAYEQYFGPGTRLTVT.